The entry below gives a single T cell receptor (beta chain) sequence along with its context. The antigen remains unidentified. The donors, all healthy, were Caucasians living in Russia, aged 6 to 90. V trimming: 5 bases; J trimming: 2 bases; junction bases outside the gene matches: 5. The germline V gene encodes CDR1 SEHNR and CDR2 FQNEAQ (reference sequence). The CDR3 totals 15 residues. This sample was included in a study of blood T cells in healthy people across ages. Study conclusions and caveats: Naive T cell percentage strongly correlated with TCR beta diversity. When one million T cells were used, diversity estimates were thought to be underestimates.

The authors ran a second PCR of roughly 7 to 11 cycles using a sample-barcoded 5' primer and a J-beta primer mix. TCRdb analysed the 5' RACE reads with MiXCR anew, one entry per CDR3 protein. Of about a million distinct CDR3 sequences listed, roughly 51% were seen once; the top ten hold roughly a fifth. The TCR comes from a woman in her fifties or sixties in good health. Material: blood. The chain recombines TRBV7-9 with TRBJ2-1; 8 nucleotides match TRBD2. The CDR3 coding sequence is TGTGCCAGCAGCCGGGGGGGACTAGCCTACAATGAGCAGTTCTTC. It encodes CASSRGGLAYNEQFF.